The T cell receptor (beta chain) described here comes from a study of T cells in Graves' hyperthyroidism and ophthalmopathy. CDR1 ENHRY and CDR2 SYGVKD come from the germline V gene. V was cut by 4 bases and J by 6 bases, with 9 bases left in between. This CDR3 contains 13 residues. Amplification yielded TCR beta CDR3 regions, with RNA transcripts as the source. TCR CDR3 regions were first amplified by RT-PCR with HTBI primers. One entry per CDR3 protein, called by TCRdb with MiXCR from the multiplex PCR reads. The table records about 350,000 distinct CDR3 sequences, roughly 13% of them present only once. Regarding this clonotype: This may arise from a read error, as a much more abundant clone is one base away.

Specimen: blood. This TCR was sampled from a woman between 25 and 40 years old with Graves' hyperthyroidism. The J gene is TRBJ2-2, the V gene TRBV10-3; D is unresolved. This CDR3 is CAISGLFPGELFF. The CDR3 DNA is TGTGCCATCAGTGGCCTCTTCCCCGGGGAGCTGTTTTTT.